A selection of T cell receptor beta chains follows, all from one sample in a study of lymphopenia after photon versus proton radiotherapy. Here immunoSEQ multiplex PCR was the method, and the copy in TCRdb shows in-frame clones only, minus some. In the table there are approximately 91,000 clones, around four fifths of which are singletons. The sample consisted of peripheral blood, taken from a patient treated with proton-based radiotherapy. The source of these receptors is a man aged 55 to 70 with pancreatic cancer. The CDR3 runs from the conserved cysteine through the conserved F or W. A D gene is named only where the DNA matches it firmly. The size field is filled for only some rows; it gives once, few, many or a size class.

len	abundance	v_gene	d_gene	j_gene	CDR3nt	CDR3aa
11	NA	TRBV20-1	NA	TRBJ2-1	TGCAGTGCAGTTGGACCCAGGGATCCGTTCTTC	CSAVGPRDPFF
16	NA	TRBV19	NA	TRBJ1-1	TGTGCCAGTAGTATCCCCGGGGCAGCTTCGAACACTGAAGCTTTCTTT	CASSIPGAASNTEAFF
14	NA	TRBV11-2	NA	TRBJ1-1	TGTGCCAGCACCTTGGGCCCCTCGAACACTGAAGCTTTCTTT	CASTLGPSNTEAFF
11	once	TRBV28	NA	TRBJ1-4	TGTGCCAGCAGTGGTAATGAAAAACTGTTTTTT	CASSGNEKLFF
14	NA	TRBV2	NA	TRBJ1-3	TGTGCCAGCACCCCGACTTACTCTGGAAACACCATATATTTT	CASTPTYSGNTIYF
18	NA	TRBV19	TRBD1	TRBJ1-4	TGTGCCAGTAGTTCTTGGGGCCAGGGGGCCGCAACTAATGAAAAACTGTTTTTT	CASSSWGQGAATNEKLFF
12	NA	TRBV11-1	NA	TRBJ2-7	TGTGCCAGCAGCCCGGCAGGGAACGAGCAGTACTTC	CASSPAGNEQYF
14	NA	TRBV11-3	TRBD2	TRBJ2-3	TGTGCCAGCAGCTTCGGACTAGCCACAGATACGCAGTATTTT	CASSFGLATDTQYF
15	once	TRBV18	NA	TRBJ2-1	TGTGCCAGCTCACCCCGGACAGATAGCTACAATGAGCAGTTCTTC	CASSPRTDSYNEQFF
13	NA	TRBV15	TRBD1	TRBJ1-1	TGTGCCACCAGCAGGACGGACAGGGGAGGGGCTTTCTTT	CATSRTDRGGAFF
13	NA	TRBV28	TRBD1	TRBJ2-7	TGTGCCAGCAGGGGACAGGGATCCTACGAGCAGTACTTC	CASRGQGSYEQYF
15	NA	TRBV5-4	TRBD2	TRBJ2-3	TGTGCCAGCAGCTTGACTAGCGGAAGCACAGATACGCAGTATTTT	CASSLTSGSTDTQYF
15	NA	TRBV28	TRBD2	TRBJ2-7	TGTGCCAGTGTTAGGGGCGGGAGCCCCGTCTACGAGCAGTACTTC	CASVRGGSPVYEQYF
15	NA	TRBV5-1	NA	TRBJ2-1	TGCGCCAGCAGCTTGGCCCCTAATTCTTACAATGAGCAGTTCTTC	CASSLAPNSYNEQFF
11	NA	TRBV28	NA	TRBJ2-7	TGTGCCAGCTCCTCGACCCACGAGCAGTACTTC	CASSSTHEQYF
12	NA	TRBV6-1	NA	TRBJ2-1	TGTGCCTGCCACTTGCCGTACAATGAGCAGTTCTTC	CACHLPYNEQFF
16	NA	TRBV28	NA	TRBJ1-1	TGTGCCAGCAGTTTATGGAGGAGGACCTTCAACACTGAAGCTTTCTTT	CASSLWRRTFNTEAFF
15	NA	TRBV6-6	TRBD2	TRBJ2-5	TGTGCCAGCATGTTCCCTAGCGGGCGACAAGAGACCCAGTACTTC	CASMFPSGRQETQYF
14	NA	TRBV5-1	NA	TRBJ2-5	TGCGCCAGCAGCTTGGGTGGGGGGCCAGAGACCCAGTACTTC	CASSLGGGPETQYF
15	NA	TRBV18	NA	TRBJ2-2	TGTGCCAGCTCACTGGTGATCGGGAACACCGGGGAGCTGTTTTTT	CASSLVIGNTGELFF
14	NA	TRBV14	NA	TRBJ2-1	TGTGCCAGCAGCCCCTTCCCGAAGGGAAATGAGCAGTTCTTC	CASSPFPKGNEQFF
12	NA	TRBV7-2	NA	TRBJ2-7	TGTGCCAGCAGCGGGCGGGACTTTGGGGAGTACTTC	CASSGRDFGEYF
17	NA	TRBV9	NA	TRBJ1-3	TGTGCCAGCAGCGTAGCTGGCGGCCGGGGCTCTGGAAACACCATATATTTT	CASSVAGGRGSGNTIYF
14	NA	TRBV9	TRBD1	TRBJ1-2	TGTGCCAGCAGCGCCGGACAGGGAGTGGGAGGCTACACCTTC	CASSAGQGVGGYTF
15	NA	TRBV6-5	NA	TRBJ1-1	TGTGCCAGCAGTTACTCGAAAGCGCCTGAAACTGAAGCTTTCTTT	CASSYSKAPETEAFF
15	NA	TRBV5-4	TRBD1	TRBJ2-1	TGTGCCAGCAGCACGGACAGGGGGGCCTACAATGAGCAGTTCTTC	CASSTDRGAYNEQFF
16	NA	TRBV5-1	TRBD1	TRBJ1-4	TGCGCCAGCAGCATATCCAGACAGGGGATGGGTGAAAAACTGTTTTTT	CASSISRQGMGEKLFF
14	NA	TRBV6-6	TRBD2	TRBJ2-1	TGTGCCAGCAGGGGACTAGCGGGAGCCCATGAGCAGTTCTTC	CASRGLAGAHEQFF
13	NA	TRBV28	NA	TRBJ1-4	TGTGCCAGCAGTGTGACGGCGAATGAAAAACTGTTTTTT	CASSVTANEKLFF
12	few	TRBV28	NA	TRBJ2-7	TGTGCCAGCAGTTCCCTCAGGTACGAGCAGTACTTC	CASSSLRYEQYF
14	NA	TRBV5-1	TRBD1	TRBJ2-2	TGCGCCAGCAGCTTACAGGGGCGGACCGGGGAGCTGTTTTTT	CASSLQGRTGELFF
16	NA	TRBV19	NA	TRBJ2-7	TGTGCCAGTAGTATAGCGGGGGTCGGGGGGCCCTACGAGCAGTACTTC	CASSIAGVGGPYEQYF
15	NA	TRBV19	NA	TRBJ1-2	TGTGCCAGTAGTACCCACCAGGGTTCGGGTTATGGCTACACCTTC	CASSTHQGSGYGYTF
18	few	TRBV7-9	NA	TRBJ2-2	TGTGCCAGCAGCCCACCCCTGGGCGGAGCTCAGAACACCGGGGAGCTGTTTTTT	CASSPPLGGAQNTGELFF
15	NA	TRBV19	TRBD1	TRBJ2-5	TGTGCCAGTAGTATCCGGGGTCAGGGGGAAGAGACCCAGTACTTC	CASSIRGQGEETQYF
13	once	TRBV28	NA	TRBJ2-7	TGTGCCAGCAGTTCAAGCTCGCCCTACGAGCAGTACTTC	CASSSSSPYEQYF
11	NA	TRBV20-1	NA	TRBJ2-7	TGCAGTGCTAGAGATCAACACGAGCAGTACTTC	CSARDQHEQYF
13	NA	TRBV30	TRBD1	TRBJ2-5	TGTGCCTGGGGTCGAAGACAGGGCGAGACCCAGTACTTC	CAWGRRQGETQYF
15	NA	TRBV2	NA	TRBJ2-4	TGTGCCAGCAGTGAGGCAGGCCTAGCCAAAAACATTCAGTACTTC	CASSEAGLAKNIQYF
14	NA	TRBV6-5	NA	TRBJ2-4	TGTGCCAGCAGTACTCCCGGAGGGCGGAACATTCAGTACTTC	CASSTPGGRNIQYF
14	NA	TRBV11-3	TRBD1	TRBJ2-5	TGTGCCAGCAGCTACCGACAGGGGCGAGAGACCCAGTACTTC	CASSYRQGRETQYF
15	NA	TRBV30	TRBD2	TRBJ2-1	TGTGCCTGGAGCCCCCAGGGAGGGGAGCTGCATGAGCAGTTCTTC	CAWSPQGGELHEQFF
14	NA	TRBV28	NA	TRBJ2-1	TGTGCCAGCAGTACCTTTTTACCGAACAATGAGCAGTTCTTC	CASSTFLPNNEQFF
12	NA	TRBV7-9	NA	TRBJ1-4	TGTGCCAGCAGCTTAGAGGTGGGGTATCTGTTTTTT	CASSLEVGYLFF
16	NA	TRBV28	TRBD1	TRBJ2-5	TGTGCCAGCAGTCCAATGGGGACAGCTTCCGTGGAGGCCCAGTACTTC	CASSPMGTASVEAQYF
16	NA	TRBV6-6	NA	TRBJ2-3	TGTGCCAGCAGTTACTCGACTGTCACTAGCACAGATACGCAGTATTTT	CASSYSTVTSTDTQYF
13	NA	TRBV5-1	NA	TRBJ2-5	TGCGCCAGCAGCTTGGGCAGCCAAGAGACCCAGTACTTC	CASSLGSQETQYF
14	NA	TRBV7-2	TRBD2	TRBJ2-7	TGTGCCAGCAGCCGGACTAGCGCCTCCTACGAGCAGTACTTC	CASSRTSASYEQYF
12	NA	TRBV6-5	NA	TRBJ2-7	TGTGCCAGCAGAACTAGTCCTGCCGAGCAGTACTTC	CASRTSPAEQYF
15	NA	TRBV5-8	NA	TRBJ1-1	TGTGCCAGCAGCTTGGCCTCAGCCTTGGGGACTGAAGCTTTCTTT	CASSLASALGTEAFF